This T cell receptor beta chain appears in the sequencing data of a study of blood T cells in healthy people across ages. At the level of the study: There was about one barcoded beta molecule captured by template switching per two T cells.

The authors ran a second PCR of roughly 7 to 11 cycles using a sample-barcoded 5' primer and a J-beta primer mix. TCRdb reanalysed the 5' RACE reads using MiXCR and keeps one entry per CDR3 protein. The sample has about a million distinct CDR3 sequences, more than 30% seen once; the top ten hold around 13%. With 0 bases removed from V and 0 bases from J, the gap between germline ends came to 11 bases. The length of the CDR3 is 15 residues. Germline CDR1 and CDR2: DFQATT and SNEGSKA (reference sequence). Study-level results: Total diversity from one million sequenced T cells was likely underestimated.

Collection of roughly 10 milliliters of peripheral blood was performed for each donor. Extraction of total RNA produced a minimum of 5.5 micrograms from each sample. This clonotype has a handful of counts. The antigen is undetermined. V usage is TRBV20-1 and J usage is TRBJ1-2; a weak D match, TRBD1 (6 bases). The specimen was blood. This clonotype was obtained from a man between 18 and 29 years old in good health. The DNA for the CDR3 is TGCAGTGCTAGAGATCATGAGGGGGCTAACTATGGCTACACCTTC. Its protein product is CSARDHEGANYGYTF.